This T cell receptor (beta chain) was obtained from a study of blood T cells in healthy people across ages. With a J-beta primer mix and a sample-barcoded 5' primer, a second PCR ran roughly 6 to 11 cycles. TCRdb independently ran MiXCR on the 5' RACE reads; one entry per CDR3 protein. The sample has hundreds of thousands of distinct CDR3 sequences, roughly 44% seen once. Study results and caveats: It was not known whether donors were CMV positive (a possible confounder of expanded clonotype changes).

Points on this clonotype: What it binds is not known.

This TCR derives from a man in his sixties in good health. Sequenced material: blood.

The DNA of the CDR3 is TGTGCCTGGAGACTAGCGGTAGCCAATGAGCAGTTCTTC. It encodes CAWRLAVANEQFF. The chain has TRBV30 and TRBJ2-1; 8 nucleotides align to TRBD2. V was pared by 3 bases and J by 6 bases, with 4 bases of the junction left unmatched. CDR3 length: 13 amino acids. CDR1 is GTSNPN and CDR2 is SVGIG in the germline V gene (reference sequence).